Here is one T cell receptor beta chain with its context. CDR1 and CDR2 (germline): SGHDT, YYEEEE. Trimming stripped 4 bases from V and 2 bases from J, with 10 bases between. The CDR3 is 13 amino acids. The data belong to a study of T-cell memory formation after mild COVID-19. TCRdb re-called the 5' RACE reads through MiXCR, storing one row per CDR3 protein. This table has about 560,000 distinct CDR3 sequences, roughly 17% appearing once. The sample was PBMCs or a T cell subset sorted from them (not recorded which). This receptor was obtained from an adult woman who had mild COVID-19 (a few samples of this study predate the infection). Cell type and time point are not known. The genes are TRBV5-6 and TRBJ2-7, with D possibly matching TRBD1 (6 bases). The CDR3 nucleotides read TGTGCCAGCAGCCATCGGACAGCCTACGAGCAGTACTTC. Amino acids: CASSHRTAYEQYF.